These T cell receptor beta chains were read from a single sample in a study of cytomegalovirus exposure and HLA in healthy donors. Assay used: immunoSEQ multiplex PCR; TCRdb lists only in-frame clones, some missing. The data show 70,000 or so clones, 82% seen once. The sequenced sample consisted of PBMCs. The receptors come from a man aged 18 to 30 in good health and CMV-seronegative. The CDR3 runs from the conserved cysteine through the conserved F or W. D genes are given only for firm matches. Clone sizes are given selectively: once, few, many, or a class where the clone is expanded.

DNA: TGTGCCAGCAGGCGCCCGGGTGGCAATCAGCCCCAGCATTTT
CDR3: CASRRPGGNQPQHF
V: TRBV6-1
D: .
J: TRBJ1-5
size: .

DNA: TGTGCCAGCAGGGATATGAGCGGGGGCGGGGAGCTGTTTTTT
CDR3: CASRDMSGGGELFF
V: TRBV28
D: TRBD2
J: TRBJ2-2
size: .

DNA: TGTGCCAGCAGCTCGAACCGGGCCCAGGGCTCCTACGAGCAGTACTTC
CDR3: CASSSNRAQGSYEQYF
V: TRBV5-5
D: .
J: TRBJ2-7
size: .

DNA: TGTGCCAGCAGTTTAGTACAGGGGGGGAGGACTGAAGCTTTCTTT
CDR3: CASSLVQGGRTEAFF
V: TRBV27
D: TRBD1
J: TRBJ1-1
size: .

DNA: TGTGCCAGCAGTTTATTGGCAGGGGCGTTGGACTATGGCTACACCTTC
CDR3: CASSLLAGALDYGYTF
V: TRBV27
D: .
J: TRBJ1-2
size: .

DNA: TGTGCCAGCAGAAACCCGACAGGGGCGTACGAGCAGTACTTC
CDR3: CASRNPTGAYEQYF
V: TRBV28
D: TRBD1
J: TRBJ2-7
size: .

DNA: TGCGCCAGCAGCCAAGATTTTGGAGGGAGGGACTACGAGCAGTACTTC
CDR3: CASSQDFGGRDYEQYF
V: TRBV4-1
D: TRBD2
J: TRBJ2-7
size: .

DNA: TGTGCCTGGAGTGTACTTGGGGGGGACTACGAGCAGTACTTC
CDR3: CAWSVLGGDYEQYF
V: TRBV30
D: TRBD2
J: TRBJ2-7
size: once

DNA: TGTGACAGCTTAACGGGACAGGTCGACTCTGGGGCCAACGTCCTGACTTTC
CDR3: CDSLTGQVDSGANVLTF
V: TRBV9
D: TRBD1
J: TRBJ2-6
size: .

DNA: TGTGCCAGCAGTTGGACAGGGTTGGAAAAACTGTTTTTT
CDR3: CASSWTGLEKLFF
V: TRBV27
D: TRBD1
J: TRBJ1-4
size: .

DNA: TGTGCCTGGAGGGAGACAGGGGCTAGCCACGAGCAGTACTTC
CDR3: CAWRETGASHEQYF
V: TRBV30
D: TRBD1
J: TRBJ2-7
size: .

DNA: TGTGCCAGCATCGGAGGGGGCAGTGGCTACACCTTC
CDR3: CASIGGGSGYTF
V: TRBV6-4
D: TRBD1
J: TRBJ1-2
size: .

DNA: TGCAGCGTTGACGTAGCAGATACGCAGTATTTT
CDR3: CSVDVADTQYF
V: TRBV29-1
D: .
J: TRBJ2-3
size: few

DNA: TGTGCCAGTAGTTCTTCCGGGACACTGTATAATTCACCCCTCCACTTT
CDR3: CASSSSGTLYNSPLHF
V: TRBV19
D: .
J: TRBJ1-6
size: .

DNA: TGTGCCAGCAGGTTTGGGTCCGGGTACCAAGAGACCCAGTACTTC
CDR3: CASRFGSGYQETQYF
V: TRBV5-5
D: .
J: TRBJ2-5
size: .

DNA: TGCAGCGTTGCGGCGGACTCCTACGAGCAGTACTTC
CDR3: CSVAADSYEQYF
V: TRBV29-1
D: .
J: TRBJ2-7
size: .

DNA: TGTGCCAGCAGTCGCCCGACTCTCAATCAGCCCCAGCATTTT
CDR3: CASSRPTLNQPQHF
V: TRBV28
D: .
J: TRBJ1-5
size: .

DNA: TGCGCCAGCAGCCAAGGACTAGCGGGAGGGAATGAGCAGTTCTTC
CDR3: CASSQGLAGGNEQFF
V: TRBV5-1
D: TRBD2
J: TRBJ2-1
size: .

DNA: TGTGCCAGCAGTTACTCCGGGACAGGGACCAGCGAGCAGTACTTC
CDR3: CASSYSGTGTSEQYF
V: TRBV6-5
D: TRBD1
J: TRBJ2-7
size: .

DNA: TGTGCCAGCAGCCCCACCCGATTAGGACAGCCCTACGAGCAGTACTTC
CDR3: CASSPTRLGQPYEQYF
V: TRBV7-2
D: .
J: TRBJ2-7
size: .

DNA: TGTGCCAGCAGCCAAGGTCACTATAATTCACCCCTCCACTTT
CDR3: CASSQGHYNSPLHF
V: TRBV14
D: .
J: TRBJ1-6
size: .

DNA: TGTGCCTGGAAGCAAAAGCGGAGCTCCTACGAGCAGTACTTC
CDR3: CAWKQKRSSYEQYF
V: TRBV30
D: .
J: TRBJ2-7
size: .

DNA: TGTGCCAGCAGCGTAGAGCCCGGGGAGCTGTTTTTT
CDR3: CASSVEPGELFF
V: TRBV9
D: .
J: TRBJ2-2
size: .

DNA: TGTGCCAGCAGCTTAGCCCCGGGGACTAGCGGGAGCGGGGGGAACACCGGGGAGCTGTTTTTT
CDR3: CASSLAPGTSGSGGNTGELFF
V: TRBV7-2
D: TRBD2
J: TRBJ2-2
size: few

DNA: TGTGCCAGCAGTTCTGAGCGTAGCGGGCCCTCCTACAATGAGCAGTTCTTC
CDR3: CASSSERSGPSYNEQFF
V: TRBV28
D: TRBD2
J: TRBJ2-1
size: once

DNA: TGTGCCAGCAGTTACTCGATCTCAGGGGGCCAAGAGACCCAGTACTTC
CDR3: CASSYSISGGQETQYF
V: TRBV6-5
D: TRBD1
J: TRBJ2-5
size: .

DNA: TGCGCCAGCAGCCAAGGGGGCTGGACTGAAGCTTTCTTT
CDR3: CASSQGGWTEAFF
V: TRBV4-1
D: .
J: TRBJ1-1
size: .

DNA: TGCGCCAGCAGCCCGGACACTAGCGCATCCTACGAGCAGTACTTC
CDR3: CASSPDTSASYEQYF
V: TRBV4-3
D: TRBD2
J: TRBJ2-7
size: .

DNA: TGTGCCAGCAGCCCCGGAAGGATGGGACAGCAGAACACTGAAGCTTTCTTT
CDR3: CASSPGRMGQQNTEAFF
V: TRBV7-9
D: TRBD1
J: TRBJ1-1
size: .